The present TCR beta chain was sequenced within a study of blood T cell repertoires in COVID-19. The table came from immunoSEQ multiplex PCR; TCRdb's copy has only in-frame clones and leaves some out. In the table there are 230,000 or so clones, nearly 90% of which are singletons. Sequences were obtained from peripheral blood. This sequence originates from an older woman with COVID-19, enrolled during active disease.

The CDR3 region is CAISESGTGAAGYSNQPQHF. Here the CDR3 DNA reads TGTGCCATCAGTGAGTCGGGTACAGGGGCCGCGGGATATAGCAATCAGCCCCAGCATTTT. The V call is TRBV10-3, the J call TRBJ1-5, with 7 nucleotides matching TRBD1. The CDR3 length is 20 residues. V was pared by 0 bases and J by 0 bases, with 14 bases of the junction left unmatched. Germline V CDR1 and CDR2: ENHRY, SYGVKD.